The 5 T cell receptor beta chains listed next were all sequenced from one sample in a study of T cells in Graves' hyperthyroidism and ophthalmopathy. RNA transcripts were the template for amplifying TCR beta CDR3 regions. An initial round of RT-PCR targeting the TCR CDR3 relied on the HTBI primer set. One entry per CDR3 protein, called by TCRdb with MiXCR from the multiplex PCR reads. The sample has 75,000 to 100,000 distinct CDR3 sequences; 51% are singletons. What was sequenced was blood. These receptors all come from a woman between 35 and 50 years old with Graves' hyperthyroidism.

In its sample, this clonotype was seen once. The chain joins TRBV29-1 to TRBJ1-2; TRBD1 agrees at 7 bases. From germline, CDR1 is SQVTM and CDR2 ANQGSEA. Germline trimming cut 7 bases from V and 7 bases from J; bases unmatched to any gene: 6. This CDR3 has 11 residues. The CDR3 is CSAAGGLGYTF. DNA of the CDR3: TGCAGCGCCGCAGGGGGTCTTGGCTACACCTTC.

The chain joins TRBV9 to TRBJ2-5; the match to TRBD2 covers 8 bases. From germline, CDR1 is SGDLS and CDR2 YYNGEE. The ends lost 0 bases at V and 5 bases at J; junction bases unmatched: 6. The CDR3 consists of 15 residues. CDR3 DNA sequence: TGTGCCAGCAGCGTAGGCAACGGGAGGGCGGAGACCCAGTACTTC. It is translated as CASSVGNGRAETQYF.

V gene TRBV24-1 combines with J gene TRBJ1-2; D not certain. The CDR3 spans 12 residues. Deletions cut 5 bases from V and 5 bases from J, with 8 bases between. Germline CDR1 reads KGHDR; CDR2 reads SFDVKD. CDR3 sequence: CATSAQLYGYTF. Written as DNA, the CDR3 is TGTGCCACCAGTGCCCAACTGTATGGCTACACCTTC.

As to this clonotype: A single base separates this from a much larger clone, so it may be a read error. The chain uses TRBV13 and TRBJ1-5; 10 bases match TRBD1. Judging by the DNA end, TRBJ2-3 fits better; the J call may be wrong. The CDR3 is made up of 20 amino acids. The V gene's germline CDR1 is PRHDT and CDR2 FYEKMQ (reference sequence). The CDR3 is CASSFFSGTGAFNSNQPQYF. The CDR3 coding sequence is TGTGCCAGCAGCTTCTTCTCCGGGACAGGGGCTTTTAATAGCAATCAGCCCCAGTATTTT.

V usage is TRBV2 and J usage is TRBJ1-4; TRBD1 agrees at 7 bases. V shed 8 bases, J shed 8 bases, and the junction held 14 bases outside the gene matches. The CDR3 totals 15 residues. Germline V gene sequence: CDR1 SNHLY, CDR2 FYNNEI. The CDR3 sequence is CASSPETGREEKLFF. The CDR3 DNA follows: TGTGCCAGCTCACCAGAGACAGGGAGGGAAGAAAAACTGTTTTTT.